This T cell receptor (beta chain) was observed in a study of siplizumab effects on memory and regulatory T cells (dated by TCRdb to the late 2010s). For context, the study as a whole: The study examined how the anti-CD2 antibody siplizumab affects alloreactive T-cell subsets in allogeneic mixed lymphocyte reactions built from human PBMCs. Beyond this particular receptor, the publication reports: Greater diversity appeared to be present in unstimulated naive T cells than in memory T cells, and a substantial contribution to the alloresponse seemed to be made by naive cells. Whether proliferating Tregs from siplizumab cultures actually had suppressive function was not functionally confirmed. About 75-96% of proliferating CD4+ or CD8+ clones could not be given a naive or memory phenotype. Sequences below about 10^-5 frequency were poorly captured, so only a minor fraction of alloreactive clones could be mapped to unstimulated subsets. Among mappable alloreactive CD4+ clones, an average Treg-derived fraction of about 70% was observed with siplizumab, compared with approximately 30% in control reactions. Siplizumab significantly reduced the cumulative frequency of alloreactive sequences traceable to unstimulated CD4+ memory T cells.

Regarding this clone: Its target antigen remains unknown. It has no much larger one-base neighbor in the sample; base qualities were not kept.

Sorted unstimulated T cells, along with proliferating T cells recovered from mixed lymphocyte reactions, underwent TCRbeta CDR3 sequencing. Fresh whole blood from ten HLA-typed healthy donors was used as the source from which PBMCs were isolated. To map where alloreactive clones came from, unstimulated CD4+ non-regulatory T cells were FACS-sorted. The protocol used for the library was the immunoSEQ multiplex PCR assay. Approximately 93,000 TCR templates per sample were assayed by the deep sequencing platform. Genomic DNA extracted from sorted T cells was used for TCRbeta CDR3 sequencing. In the source study's methods: Clonal analysis of TCRbeta CDR3 data was done in the R programming language. Alloreactive CD4+ and CD8+ clones were identified by comparing unstimulated samples to CFSE-low samples taken after the reaction. By matching sequences to the repertoires of sorted unstimulated Treg and non-Treg cells, each alloreactive CD4+ clone was assigned a regulatory or non-regulatory origin. TCRdb provides this immuneACCESS table in a form limited to in-frame rearrangements. Some clones are lacking; in checked studies, under half of them reflect an unresolved V gene, and why the rest are absent is not known. Clone size and V and J calls were adopted from that table, with D and trimming inferred from the DNA. Within this sample are about 100,000 clones, with nearly 95% of them counted one time only. Around 12% of the sample lies in the top ten.

The germline V gene sets CDR1 to MNHEY and CDR2 to SVGAGI. Relative to germline, V is 7 bases shorter and J is 4 bases shorter, with 14 bases between their ends. The CDR3 holds 13 amino acids from the cysteine to the phenylalanine. Solely the CDR3 DNA is kept, with 39 bases framed from the first base. The sequenced sample was non-Treg CD4+ T cells sorted from blood. This sample's cell subset or site label indicates: FACS-sorted unstimulated CD4+ non-regulatory T cells. The chain links TRBV6-5 with TRBJ2-7; TRBD1 could be the D gene, as 6 bases match. The TCR comes from a human donor in good health. The nucleotides read TGTGCCAGCACCTCCCGACAGGCTTACGAGCAGTACTTC. Its amino acids are CASTSRQAYEQYF.